The next 17 T cell receptor beta chains were all read from a single sample in a study of PD-1 blockade in classical Hodgkin lymphoma. Every patient had relapsed following autologous stem cell transplantation, and cohorts differed in brentuximab vedotin exposure. Sequenced by immunoSEQ multiplex PCR; TCRdb stores in-frame clones only, minus some. This repertoire shows nearly 25,000 clones, roughly 80% found once; its top ten account for 6.7%. Sample: peripheral blood mononuclear cells (PBMCs), taken at baseline. Receptor source: a human donor with classical Hodgkin lymphoma.

This rearrangement joins TRBV7-2 to TRBJ1-1, with TRBD1 as a possible D gene (6 bases). The ends were cut back, 5 bases at V and 1 base at J, with 11 bases in the middle. The CDR3 covers 14 residues. CDR1 and CDR2 from the germline V gene are SGHTA and FQGNSA. CDR3 coding DNA: TGTGCCAGCAGCCCTAGGGGGTGGAACACTGAAGCTTTCTTT. Amino acids: CASSPRGWNTEAFF.

V is TRBV5-6 and J is TRBJ2-3; perhaps TRBD2 as D (7 bases). Between the trimmed V and J ends, which lost 0 bases and 0 bases, there was a span of 11 bases. Germline assignment: CDR1 SGHDT and CDR2 YYEEEE. The CDR3 consists of 16 residues. CDR3 bases: TGTGCCAGCAGCTTGGGTGCGGGGGCTAGCACAGATACGCAGTATTTT. It translates to CASSLGAGASTDTQYF. The complete variable domain, with remaining parts taken from reference TRBV5-6 and TRBJ2-3, reads DAGVTQSPTHLIKTRGQQVTLRCSPKSGHDTVSWYQQALGQGPQFIFQYYEEEERQRGNFPDRFSGHQFPNYSSELNVNALLLGDSALYLCASSLGAGASTDTQYFGPGTRLTVL.

This clone was recorded only once. The chain has TRBV10-3 and TRBJ2-1, with D uncertain. Germline CDR1 and CDR2: ENHRY and SYGVKD. The germline V and J ends were trimmed by 4 bases and 5 bases, with 9 bases remaining between them. CDR3 length equals 13 residues. CDR3 loop: CAISGNFDNEQFF. The CDR3, as DNA: TGTGCCATCAGTGGAAACTTCGACAATGAGCAGTTCTTC.

This clone has just a few counts. V is TRBV4-3 and J is TRBJ2-2; a weak D match, TRBD2 (6 bases). Per the germline V gene, CDR1 is LGHNA and CDR2 is YSLEER. The CDR3 runs 15 residues. Trimming stripped 1 base from V and 3 bases from J, with 9 bases between. The CDR3: CASSQGDWDTGELFF. CDR3 sequence (DNA): TGCGCCAGCAGCCAAGGGGACTGGGACACCGGGGAGCTGTTTTTT.

The chain employs TRBV29-1 and TRBJ1-1, with TRBD1 as a possible D gene (5 bases). This CDR3 region has 12 residues. CDR1 is SQVTM and CDR2 is ANQGSEA in the germline V gene. The V gene lost 4 bases and the J gene lost 4 bases, with 10 bases spanning the gap. The CDR3 protein is CSVVGGITEAFF. The CDR3 region has the DNA TGCAGCGTTGTTGGGGGAATCACTGAAGCTTTCTTT.

The chain is built from TRBV4-2 and TRBJ1-2, with 8 bases identical to TRBD1. Germline CDR1 LGHNA, CDR2 YNFKEQ. Trimming cost V 1 base and J 11 bases; bases outside gene matches: 18. This CDR3 has 17 amino acids. The CDR3 sequence: CASSQVGNGQGILRYTF. CDR3 bases: TGTGCCAGCAGCCAAGTGGGAAATGGACAGGGCATATTGAGGTACACCTTC.

The J gene is TRBJ2-7, the V gene TRBV6-4; 8 bases align to TRBD1. Germline CDR1 reads MRHNA; CDR2 reads SNTAGT. The V segment lost 4 bases and the J segment 4 bases; nucleotides outside the gene matches: 9. The CDR3 length is 15 residues. This CDR3 reads CASSVLDRVAYEQYF. In nucleotides, the CDR3 is TGTGCCAGCAGTGTCCTGGACAGGGTAGCTTACGAGCAGTACTTC.

The chain has TRBV27 and TRBJ2-1; TRBD2 matches 7 bases. Germline CDR1 is MNHEY and CDR2 is SMNVEV (reference sequence). The trim removed 1 base at V and 0 bases at J, leaving 15 bases unmatched. The CDR3 loop spans 20 amino acids. The CDR3 bases are TGTGCCAGCAGTTTATACGCGATCTCCGCGGGGGTAAACTCCTACAATGAGCAGTTCTTC. Translated: CASSLYAISAGVNSYNEQFF.

In this sample, this clone is medium-sized (0.01 to 0.1%). The CDR3 sequence is CASSEGRSNQPQHF. CDR3 DNA sequence: TGTGCCAGCAGTGAGGGACGGAGCAATCAGCCCCAGCATTTT. The chain uses TRBV27 and TRBJ1-5; D is perhaps TRBD1 (5 bases). This CDR3 is built from 14 residues. CDR1 is MNHEY, CDR2 SMNVEV, per germline (reference sequence). V was pared by 5 bases and J by 1 base, with 9 bases between.

The J gene is TRBJ1-5, the V gene TRBV4-2; no clear D gene. Germline-derived CDR1 and CDR2 are LGHNA and YNFKEQ. This CDR3 contains 12 residues. V lost 4 bases to trimming and J lost 1 base, with 2 bases between them. Here the CDR3 DNA reads TGTGCCAGCAGCCGGAGCAATCAGCCCCAGCATTTT. Encoded protein: CASSRSNQPQHF.

The V call is TRBV6-1, the J call TRBJ1-1; unclear D gene. Between the trimmed V and J ends, which lost 7 bases and 0 bases, there was a span of 9 bases. The length of the CDR3 is 13 residues. Per germline, CDR1 MNHNS and CDR2 SASEGT. This CDR3 is CASTIQLNTEAFF. As DNA, the CDR3 is TGTGCCAGCACAATCCAGCTGAACACTGAAGCTTTCTTT.

This clone was picked up a small number of times. DNA of the CDR3: TGTGCCAGCAGTGCTCGGACAGATACGCAGTATTTT. Its protein product is CASSARTDTQYF. The rearrangement joins TRBV6-1 to TRBJ2-3, with D uncertain. Trimming took off 4 bases at V and 3 bases at J, with 5 bases between the two ends. CDR3 size: 12 residues. Germline loops: CDR1 MNHNS, CDR2 SASEGT.

This chain's CDR3 is CASSPTGTETQYF. Here the CDR3 DNA reads TGTGCCAGCAGCCCGACAGGGACCGAGACCCAGTACTTC. This rearrangement joins TRBV5-6 to TRBJ2-5; 7 bases agree with TRBD1. The V gene end was trimmed by 4 bases and the J gene end by 5 bases; junction bases not matched to a gene: 5. The CDR3 is made up of 13 amino acids. CDR1 is SGHDT, CDR2 YYEEEE, per germline.

The chain uses TRBV6-8 and TRBJ1-5; D is ambiguous. The CDR3 is made up of 16 amino acids. The V end was cut by 5 bases, the J end by 0 bases, with 14 bases between. CDR1 and CDR2 from the germline V gene are MNHGY and SAAAGT. As DNA, the CDR3 is TGTGCCAGCAGTACGGTTGGGGAAAATAGCAATCAGCCCCAGCATTTT. Residues: CASSTVGENSNQPQHF.

By share, this clone ranks as medium-sized. The chain recombines TRBV7-6 with TRBJ2-7; D unclear. The CDR3 has 13 amino acids. CDR1 is SGHVS, CDR2 FNYEAQ, per germline. V lost 2 bases and J lost 0, with 5 bases in between. The CDR3 spells CASSLSASYEQYF. CDR3 in DNA: TGTGCCAGCAGCTTATCAGCCTCCTACGAGCAGTACTTC.

The rearrangement uses TRBV15 and TRBJ1-6, with 7 bases identical to TRBD1. Germline V gene lookup returns CDR1 LNHNV and CDR2 YYDKDF (reference sequence). This CDR3 is built from 16 residues. Trimming took 0 bases from V and 6 from J; bases not matched to a gene: 5. The CDR3 nucleotides are TGTGCCACCAGCAGAGATAAGGGACAGATTAATTCACCCCTCCACTTT. Translating it yields CATSRDKGQINSPLHF.

The sample holds one count of this clone. The chain joins TRBV10-3 to TRBJ2-7; maybe TRBD2 (7 bases). CDR3 size: 16 residues. The germline CDR1 and CDR2 sequences are ENHRY and SYGVKD. Trimming removed 0 bases at V and 2 bases at J, with 14 bases between. CDR3 in DNA: TGTGCCATCAGTGAGTCGGGAGGGGACATTCCCTACGAGCAGTACTTC. Amino acid sequence: CAISESGGDIPYEQYF.